What follows is one T cell receptor beta chain and its context. Other DNA sequences of this sample code for an identical CDR3. CDR3 length: 11 residues. V lost 6 bases to trimming and J lost 3 bases, with 6 bases between them. The germline gives CDR1 MDHEN, CDR2 SYDVKM. Profiling relied on immunoSEQ multiplex PCR, and the TCRdb table lists in-frame clones only, not all of them. The sample gives hundreds of thousands of clones, roughly nine tenths of which show up once; 0.95% to 1.2% is in the top ten. The data were obtained in a study of blood T cell repertoires in COVID-19. All enrollees were roughly 18 to 90 years old and from roughly 22 US areas.

Source material: PBMCs or T cells enriched from blood (not recorded which). This receptor was taken from a man aged 25-45 years who had recovered from COVID-19. The chain uses TRBV28 and TRBJ2-7; no reliable D call. The chain's CDR3 is CASSPLYEQYF. Here the CDR3 DNA reads TGTGCCAGCAGCCCCCTCTACGAGCAGTACTTC.